This TCR beta chain appears in the sequencing data of a study of T cell responses to AZD1222 COVID-19 vaccine. Study-level findings and limits: Clonal diversity was possibly underestimated, and the donors were mostly white British, with more females. Distributed over spike, vaccine-associated CD4 TCRs predominated at 160-218 and 743-854.

Here immunoSEQ multiplex PCR was the method, and the copy in TCRdb shows in-frame clones only, minus some. Here the sample spans about 150,000 clones, 80% to 95% being singletons. V was pared by 0 bases and J by 1 base, with 4 bases of the junction left unmatched. Germline V gene lookup returns CDR1 SGHAT and CDR2 FQNNGV. This CDR3 is built from 16 residues. The sample holds one count of this clone. Its specificity is unknown. V and J are TRBV11-2 and TRBJ2-5, with 8 bases that match TRBD1. The receptor was derived from an adult who received the AZD1222 COVID-19 vaccine. Sequenced material: peripheral blood, taken 28 days after the second AZD1222 dose. CDR3 protein: CASSLDGQGFQETQYF. The CDR3 coding sequence is TGTGCCAGCAGCTTAGATGGACAGGGCTTCCAAGAGACCCAGTACTTC.